The entry that follows covers one TCR beta chain sequence. The antigen remains undetermined. The sample is drawn from a study of shared clonotypes between healthy human individuals. After removal of 5 bases from V and 4 bases from J, the junction contained 4 bases not matched to a gene. Germline CDR1 reads MDHEN; CDR2 reads SYDVKM. CDR3 size: 14 residues. Profiling relied on immunoSEQ multiplex PCR, and the TCRdb table lists in-frame clones only, not all of them. The sample yields 2 million to 2.5 million clones, around 93% seen once. Findings and limits, study-wide: Shared clonotypes: approximately 5% naive CD4, around 3.5% naive CD8, roughly 2.2% memory CD4, 0.4% memory CD8. Large depth notwithstanding, sorted-subset sequencing proved incomplete by rarefaction.

Only CD45RO-negative cells positively selected for CCR7 counted as naive CD8 cells, so terminally differentiated effector memory CD45RA+ cells were excluded. This chain uses TRBV28 with TRBJ2-1; 8 nucleotides agree with TRBD1. The TCR sequence derives from a man aged 18 to 30 in good health. Some clones in this sample may be carry-over from other donors' samples. What was sequenced was naive CD8+ T cells from PBMCs. The CDR3 DNA sequence: TGTGCCAGCAGTCCCCGGGACAGGTACAATGAGCAGTTCTTC. It yields the protein CASSPRDRYNEQFF.